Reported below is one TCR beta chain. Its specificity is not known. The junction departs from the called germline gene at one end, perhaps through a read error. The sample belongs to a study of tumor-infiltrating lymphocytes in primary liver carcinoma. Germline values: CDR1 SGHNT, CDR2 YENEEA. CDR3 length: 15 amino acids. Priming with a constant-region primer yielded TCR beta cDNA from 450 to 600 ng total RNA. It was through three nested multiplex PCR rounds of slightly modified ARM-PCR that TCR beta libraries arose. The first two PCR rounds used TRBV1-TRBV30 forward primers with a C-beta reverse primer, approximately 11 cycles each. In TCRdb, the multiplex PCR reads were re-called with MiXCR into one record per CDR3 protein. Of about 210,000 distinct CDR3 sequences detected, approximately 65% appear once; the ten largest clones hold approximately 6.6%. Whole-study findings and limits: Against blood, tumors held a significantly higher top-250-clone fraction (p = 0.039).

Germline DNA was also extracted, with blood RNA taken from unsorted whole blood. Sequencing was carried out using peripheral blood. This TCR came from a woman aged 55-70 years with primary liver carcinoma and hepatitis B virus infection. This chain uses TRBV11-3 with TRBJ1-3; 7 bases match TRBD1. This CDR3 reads CTSSLQGPPGHTIYF. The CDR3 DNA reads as TGTACCAGCAGCTTACAGGGGCCCCCTGGACACACCATATATTTT.